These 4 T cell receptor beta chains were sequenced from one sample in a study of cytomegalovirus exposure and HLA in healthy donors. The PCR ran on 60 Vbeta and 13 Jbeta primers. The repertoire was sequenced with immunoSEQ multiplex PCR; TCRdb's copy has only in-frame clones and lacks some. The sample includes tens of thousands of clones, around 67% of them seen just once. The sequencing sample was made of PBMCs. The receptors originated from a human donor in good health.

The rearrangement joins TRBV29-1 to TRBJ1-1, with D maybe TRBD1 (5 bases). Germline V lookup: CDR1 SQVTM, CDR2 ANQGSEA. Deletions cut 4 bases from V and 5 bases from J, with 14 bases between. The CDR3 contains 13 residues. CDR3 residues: CSVAGLFRTEAFF. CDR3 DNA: TGCAGCGTTGCAGGGTTATTTAGGACTGAAGCTTTCTTT.

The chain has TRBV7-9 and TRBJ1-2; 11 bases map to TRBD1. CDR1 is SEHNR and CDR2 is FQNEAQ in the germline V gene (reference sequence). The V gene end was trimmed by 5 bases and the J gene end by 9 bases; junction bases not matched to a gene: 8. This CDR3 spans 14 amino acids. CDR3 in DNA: TGTGCCAGCAGCATAACCGGGACAGGGGGTAGCTACACCTTC. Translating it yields CASSITGTGGSYTF.

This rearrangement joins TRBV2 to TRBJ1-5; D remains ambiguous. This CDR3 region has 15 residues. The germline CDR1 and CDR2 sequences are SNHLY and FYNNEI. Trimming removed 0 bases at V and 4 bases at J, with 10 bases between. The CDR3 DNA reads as TGTGCCAGCAGTGAAGCACGGGGATGGAATCAGCCCCAGCATTTT. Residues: CASSEARGWNQPQHF.

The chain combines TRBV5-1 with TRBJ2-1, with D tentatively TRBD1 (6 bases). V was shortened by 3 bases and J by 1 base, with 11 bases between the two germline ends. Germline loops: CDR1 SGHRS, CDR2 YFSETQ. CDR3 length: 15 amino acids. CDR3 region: CASSSDRLSYNEQFF. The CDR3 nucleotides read TGCGCCAGCAGCTCCGACAGGCTATCCTACAATGAGCAGTTCTTC. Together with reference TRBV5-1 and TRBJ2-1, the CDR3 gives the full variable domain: KAGVTQTPRYLIKTRGQQVTLSCSPISGHRSVSWYQQTPGQGLQFLFEYFSETQRNKGNFPGRFSGRQFSNSRSEMNVSTLELGDSALYLCASSSDRLSYNEQFFGPGTRLTVL.